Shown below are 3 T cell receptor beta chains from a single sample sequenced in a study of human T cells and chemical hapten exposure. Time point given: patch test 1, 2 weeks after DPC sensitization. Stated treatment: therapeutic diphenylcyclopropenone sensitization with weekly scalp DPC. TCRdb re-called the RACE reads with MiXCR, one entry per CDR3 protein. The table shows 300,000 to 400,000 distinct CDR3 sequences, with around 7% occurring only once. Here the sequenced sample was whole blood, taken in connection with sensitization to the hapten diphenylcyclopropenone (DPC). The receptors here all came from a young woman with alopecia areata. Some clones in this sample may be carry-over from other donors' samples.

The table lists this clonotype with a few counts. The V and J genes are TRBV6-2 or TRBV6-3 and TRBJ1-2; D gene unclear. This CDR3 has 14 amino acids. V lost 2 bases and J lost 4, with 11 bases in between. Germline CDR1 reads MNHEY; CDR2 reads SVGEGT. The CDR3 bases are TGTGCCAGCAGTTACGAGGCAGGTATCTATGGCTACACCTTC. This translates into CASSYEAGIYGYTF.

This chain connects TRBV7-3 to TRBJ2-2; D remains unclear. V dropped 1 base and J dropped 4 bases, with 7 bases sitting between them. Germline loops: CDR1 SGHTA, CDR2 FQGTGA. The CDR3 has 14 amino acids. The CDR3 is CASSLNTGTGELFF. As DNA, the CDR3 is TGTGCCAGCAGCTTAAACACGGGCACCGGGGAGCTGTTTTTT. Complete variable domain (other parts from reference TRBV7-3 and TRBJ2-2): GAGVSQTPSNKVTEKGKYVELRCDPISGHTALYWYRQSLGQGPEFLIYFQGTGAADDSGLPNDRFFAVRPEGSVSTLKIQRTERGDSAVYLCASSLNTGTGELFFGEGSRLTVL.

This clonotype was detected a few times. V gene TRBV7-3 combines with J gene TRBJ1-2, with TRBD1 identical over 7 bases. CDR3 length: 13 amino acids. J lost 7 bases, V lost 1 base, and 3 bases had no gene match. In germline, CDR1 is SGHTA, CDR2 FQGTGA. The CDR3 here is CASSLMGTVGYTF. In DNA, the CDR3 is TGTGCCAGCAGCTTAATGGGGACAGTTGGCTACACCTTC.